This TCR beta chain emerged from a study of T cell repertoires in cytomegalovirus infection. Across the study: Recently identified HLA-C-restricted CMV epitopes and well-studied HLA-B-restricted CMV epitopes were used by the study. CMV infection and matching HLA type were both indicated by public TCR beta signatures. Study-level findings and limits: Clonotypes of TCR beta that were HLA-C-restricted and CMV-specific dominated the ex vivo response. Individuals carrying CMV plus the relevant HLA were identified by cumulative frequency of public TCR beta families.

TCRdb recomputed calls from the reads with MiXCR, one row per CDR3 protein. The table lists 370,000 or so distinct CDR3 sequences, about a third of them singletons. Trimming at V came to 6 bases and at J to 3 bases, leaving 7 bases not matched to a gene. CDR3 length equals 16 residues. The germline gives CDR1 MDHEN, CDR2 SYDVKM. This clonotype has only a few counts. Antigen: not known. This receptor was identified in a human donor in good health (CMV status not recorded). Some clones in this sample may be carry-over from other donors' samples. Material: cultured PBMCs, obtained from culture after CMV antigen stimulation. The chain links TRBV28 to TRBJ2-7, with 14 bases matching TRBD2. This chain's CDR3 is CASRPLGLAGGYEQYF. The CDR3 DNA follows: TGTGCCAGCAGACCCCTCGGACTAGCGGGAGGCTACGAGCAGTACTTC.